The source of this T cell receptor beta chain is a study of beta chain features in type 1 diabetes. Findings of the study overall: For patients and controls alike, PCR might favor shorter templates to the same degree. Patients' naive, central memory and Treg TCRB repertoires seemed closer to one another than those of healthy donors.

V was pared by 7 bases and J by 3 bases, with 14 bases between. There are 13 residues in the CDR3. Germline CDR1 reads SGHRS; CDR2 reads YFSETQ. This clone was counted a few times. Its cognate antigen is unknown. TCRB transcripts that were expressed got sequenced, as all of the isolated RNA had been reverse transcribed. Each sample of naive, central memory or regulatory T cells had, on average, around 3.3 million reads. Libraries were prepared by immunoSEQ multiplex PCR; TCRdb keeps only in-frame clonotypes and omits some of them. This table has hundreds of thousands of clones, roughly 17% appearing once. In all sorted populations, purity surpassed 95%.

The origin of this receptor is a woman under 30 in good health. Sequencing input: naive CD4+ T cells from blood. The rearrangement joins TRBV5-1 to TRBJ2-7, with D possibly matching TRBD2 (5 bases). CDR3 coding DNA: TGCGCCAGCTTTGGAGGACCCAACTACGAGCAGTACTTC. As protein: CASFGGPNYEQYF.